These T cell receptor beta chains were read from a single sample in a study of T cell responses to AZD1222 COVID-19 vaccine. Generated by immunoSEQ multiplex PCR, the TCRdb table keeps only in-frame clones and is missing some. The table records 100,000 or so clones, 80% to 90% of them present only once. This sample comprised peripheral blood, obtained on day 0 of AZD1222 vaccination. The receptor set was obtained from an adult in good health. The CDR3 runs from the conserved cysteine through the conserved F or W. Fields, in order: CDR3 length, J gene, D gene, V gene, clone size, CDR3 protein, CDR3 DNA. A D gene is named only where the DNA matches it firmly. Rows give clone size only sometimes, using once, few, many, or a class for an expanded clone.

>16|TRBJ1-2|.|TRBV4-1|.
CASSQEPGEGHYGYTF
TGCGCCAGCAGCCAAGAACCAGGGGAGGGGCACTATGGCTACACCTTC
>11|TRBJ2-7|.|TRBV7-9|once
CASSLAREQYF
TGTGCCAGCAGCTTAGCCCGGGAGCAGTACTTC
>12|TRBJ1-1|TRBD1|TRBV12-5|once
CASGLGQGKAFF
TGTGCTAGTGGTTTGGGACAGGGCAAAGCTTTCTTT
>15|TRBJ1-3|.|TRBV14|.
CASSQVGFSGNTIYF
TGTGCCAGCAGCCAAGTCGGCTTCTCTGGAAACACCATATATTTT
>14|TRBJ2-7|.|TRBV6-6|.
CASRDPRQQNGQYF
TGTGCCAGCAGAGATCCGAGACAGCAAAACGGGCAGTACTTC
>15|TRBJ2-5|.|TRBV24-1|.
CATSDSRGVAETQYF
TGTGCCACCAGTGACTCCAGGGGGGTTGCAGAGACCCAGTACTTC
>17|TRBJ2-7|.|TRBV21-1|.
CASSKGELAGAAYEQYF
TGTGCCAGCAGCAAAGGGGAACTAGCGGGAGCCGCCTACGAGCAGTACTTC
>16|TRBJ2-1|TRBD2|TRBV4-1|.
CASSRGSSGGNNEQFF
TGCGCCAGCAGCCGAGGTTCTAGCGGGGGGAACAATGAGCAGTTCTTC
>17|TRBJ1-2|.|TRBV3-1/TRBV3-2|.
CASSQEGSQGANYGYTF
TGTGCCAGCAGCCAAGAAGGGAGTCAGGGAGCTAACTATGGCTACACCTTC
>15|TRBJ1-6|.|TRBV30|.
CAWSDGPPIGSPLHF
TGTGCCTGGAGCGACGGCCCCCCCATCGGTTCACCCCTCCACTTT
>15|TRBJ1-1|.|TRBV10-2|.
CASRATRGMNTEAFF
TGCGCCAGCAGGGCGACACGGGGGATGAACACTGAAGCTTTCTTT
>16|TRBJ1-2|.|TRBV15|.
CATSPSRAGISYGYTF
TGTGCCACCAGCCCCTCCAGGGCAGGGATTAGCTATGGCTACACCTTC
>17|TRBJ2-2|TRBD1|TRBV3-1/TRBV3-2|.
CASSQDVGTGGTGELFF
TGTGCCAGCAGCCAAGATGTGGGGACAGGGGGCACCGGGGAGCTGTTTTTT
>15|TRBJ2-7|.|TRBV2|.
CASSALGETGEEQYF
TGTGCCAGCAGTGCATTGGGCGAGACGGGGGAGGAGCAGTACTTC
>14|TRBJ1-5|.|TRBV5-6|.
CASSTTGSNQPQHF
TGTGCCAGCAGCACGACGGGCAGCAATCAGCCCCAGCATTTT
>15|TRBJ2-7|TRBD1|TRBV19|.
CASSHPGTDNYEQYF
TGTGCCAGTAGCCACCCGGGGACAGATAACTACGAGCAGTACTTC
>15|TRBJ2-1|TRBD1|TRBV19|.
CASRADRDIYNEQFF
TGTGCCAGCAGGGCGGACAGGGATATATACAATGAGCAGTTCTTC
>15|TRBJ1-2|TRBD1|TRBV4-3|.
CASSQGTGVGYGYTF
TGCGCCAGCAGCCAAGGAACAGGGGTGGGCTATGGCTACACCTTC
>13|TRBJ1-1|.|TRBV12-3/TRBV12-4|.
CASSFEERTEAFF
TGTGCCAGCAGTTTTGAAGAACGGACTGAAGCTTTCTTT
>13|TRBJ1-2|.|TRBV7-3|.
CASSFEGNYGYTF
TGTGCCAGCAGCTTCGAAGGGAACTATGGCTACACCTTC
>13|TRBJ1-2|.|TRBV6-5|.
CASSSPGVYGYTF
TGTGCCAGCAGTTCACCGGGTGTCTATGGCTACACCTTC
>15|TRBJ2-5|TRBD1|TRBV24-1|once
CATSDLRDSRETQYF
TGTGCCACCAGTGATTTACGGGACAGCCGAGAGACCCAGTACTTC
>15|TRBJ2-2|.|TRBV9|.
CASSFGPVGTGELFF
TGTGCCAGCAGCTTTGGACCCGTGGGGACCGGGGAGCTGTTTTTT
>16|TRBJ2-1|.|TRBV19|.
CASSIGDYSSYNEQFF
TGTGCCAGTAGTATTGGTGACTACAGCTCCTACAATGAGCAGTTCTTC
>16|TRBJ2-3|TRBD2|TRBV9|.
CASSLGLAGGPDTQYF
TGTGCCAGCAGCTTGGGACTAGCGGGAGGTCCAGATACGCAGTATTTT
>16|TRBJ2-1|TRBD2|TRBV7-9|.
CASSQNIGTSGKEQFF
TGTGCCAGCAGCCAGAACATTGGGACTAGCGGGAAGGAGCAGTTCTTC
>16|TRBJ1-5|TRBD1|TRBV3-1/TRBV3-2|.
CASSYGTGGSNQPQHF
TGTGCCAGCAGCTACGGGACAGGGGGTAGCAATCAGCCCCAGCATTTT
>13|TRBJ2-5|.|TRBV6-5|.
CASSYPGQETQYF
TGTGCCAGCAGTTACCCAGGCCAAGAGACCCAGTACTTC
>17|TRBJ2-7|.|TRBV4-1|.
CASSQGPSGTLFYEQYF
TGCGCCAGCAGCCAAGGTCCATCCGGGACCCTATTTTACGAGCAGTACTTC
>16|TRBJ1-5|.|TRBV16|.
CASSQSAGARNQPQHF
TGTGCCAGCAGCCAATCGGCAGGGGCCCGCAATCAGCCCCAGCATTTT
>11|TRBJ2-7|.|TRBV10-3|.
CAIGITYEQYF
TGTGCCATCGGGATAACTTACGAGCAGTACTTC
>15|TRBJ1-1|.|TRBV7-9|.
CASSLGVREATEAFF
TGTGCCAGCAGCTTAGGGGTCAGGGAGGCCACTGAAGCTTTCTTT
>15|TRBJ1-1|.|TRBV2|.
CASSVGGATKTEAFF
TGTGCCAGCAGTGTGGGTGGGGCAACAAAAACTGAAGCTTTCTTT
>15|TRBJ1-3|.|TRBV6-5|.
CASSMDLSSGNTIYF
TGTGCCAGCAGCATGGATCTCAGCTCTGGAAACACCATATATTTT
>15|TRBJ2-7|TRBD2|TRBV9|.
CASSERTSGSYEQYF
TGTGCCAGCAGCGAACGGACTAGCGGGAGCTACGAGCAGTACTTC
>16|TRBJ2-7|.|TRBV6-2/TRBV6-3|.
CASSYRAGTLSYEQYF
TGTGCCAGCAGTTACAGGGCAGGGACCCTCTCCTACGAGCAGTACTTC
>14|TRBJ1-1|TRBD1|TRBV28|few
CASRAGTADTEAFF
TGTGCCAGCAGGGCCGGGACAGCGGACACTGAAGCTTTCTTT
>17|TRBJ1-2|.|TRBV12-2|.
CASRFSPRTGEFYGYTF
TGTGCAAGTCGCTTCTCCCCCCGGACAGGGGAGTTCTATGGCTACACCTTC
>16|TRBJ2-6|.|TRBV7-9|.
CASSRRSGAGANVLTF
TGTGCCAGCAGCCGGCGGTCAGGGGCTGGGGCCAACGTCCTGACTTTC
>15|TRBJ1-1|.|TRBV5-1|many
CASSFGHSGGTEAFF
TGCGCCAGCAGCTTCGGACATTCCGGCGGCACTGAAGCTTTCTTT
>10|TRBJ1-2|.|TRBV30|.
CAWMREGYTF
TGTGCCTGGATGCGAGAAGGCTACACCTTC
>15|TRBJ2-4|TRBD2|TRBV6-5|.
CASSLSSGSGNIQYF
TGTGCCAGCAGTTTATCTAGCGGGAGTGGGAACATTCAGTACTTC